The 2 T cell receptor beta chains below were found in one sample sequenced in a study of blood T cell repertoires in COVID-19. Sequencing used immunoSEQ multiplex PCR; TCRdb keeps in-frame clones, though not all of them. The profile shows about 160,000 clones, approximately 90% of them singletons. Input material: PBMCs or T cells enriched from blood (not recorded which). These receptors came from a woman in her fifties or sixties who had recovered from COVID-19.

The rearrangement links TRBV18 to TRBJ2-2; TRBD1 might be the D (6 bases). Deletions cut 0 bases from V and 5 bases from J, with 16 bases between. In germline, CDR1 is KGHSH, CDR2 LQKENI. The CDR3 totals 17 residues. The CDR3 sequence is CASSPPVAGAMTGELFF. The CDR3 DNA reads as TGTGCCAGCTCACCACCGGTGGCAGGGGCGATGACCGGGGAGCTGTTTTTT.

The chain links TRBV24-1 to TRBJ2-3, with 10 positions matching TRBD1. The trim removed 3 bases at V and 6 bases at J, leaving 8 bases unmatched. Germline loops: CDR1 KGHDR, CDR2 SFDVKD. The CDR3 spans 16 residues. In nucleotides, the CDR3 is TGTGCCACCAGTGATCGCGACAGGGGGCGCCCCGATACGCAGTATTTT. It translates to CATSDRDRGRPDTQYF.